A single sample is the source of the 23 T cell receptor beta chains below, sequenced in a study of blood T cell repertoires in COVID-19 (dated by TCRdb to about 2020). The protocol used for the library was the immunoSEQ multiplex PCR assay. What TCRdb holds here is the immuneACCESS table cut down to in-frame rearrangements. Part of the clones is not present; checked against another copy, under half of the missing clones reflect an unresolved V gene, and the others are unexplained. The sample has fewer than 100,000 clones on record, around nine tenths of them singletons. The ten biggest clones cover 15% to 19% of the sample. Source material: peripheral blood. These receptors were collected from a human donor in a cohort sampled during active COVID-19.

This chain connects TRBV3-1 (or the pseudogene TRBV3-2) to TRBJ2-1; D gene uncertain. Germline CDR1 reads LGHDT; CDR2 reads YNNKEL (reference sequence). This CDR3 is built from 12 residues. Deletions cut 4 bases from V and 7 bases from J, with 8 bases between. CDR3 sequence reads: CASSRIENEQFF. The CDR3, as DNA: TGTGCCAGCAGCCGAATAGAGAATGAGCAGTTCTTC.

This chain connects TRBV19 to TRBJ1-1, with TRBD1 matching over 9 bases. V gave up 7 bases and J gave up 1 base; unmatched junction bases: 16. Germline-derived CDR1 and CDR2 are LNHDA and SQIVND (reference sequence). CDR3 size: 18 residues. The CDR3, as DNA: TGTGCCAGTACCAACGGTTGGGACAGGGCGGGTCCGAACACTGAAGCTTTCTTT. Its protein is CASTNGWDRAGPNTEAFF.

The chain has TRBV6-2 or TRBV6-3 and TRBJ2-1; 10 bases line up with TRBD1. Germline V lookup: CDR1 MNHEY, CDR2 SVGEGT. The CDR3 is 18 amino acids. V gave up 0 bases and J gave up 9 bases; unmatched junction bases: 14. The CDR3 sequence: CASSYSGGRTGGFSEQFF. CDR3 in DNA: TGTGCCAGCAGTTACTCAGGGGGCAGGACAGGGGGTTTTTCTGAGCAGTTCTTC.

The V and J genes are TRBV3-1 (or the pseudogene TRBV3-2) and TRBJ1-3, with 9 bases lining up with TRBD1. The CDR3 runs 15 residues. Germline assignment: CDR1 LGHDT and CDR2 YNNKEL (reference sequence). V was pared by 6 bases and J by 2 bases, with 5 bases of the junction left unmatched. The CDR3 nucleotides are TGTGCCAGCAGTCGACGACAGGGGGCTGGAAACACCATATATTTT. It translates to CASSRRQGAGNTIYF.

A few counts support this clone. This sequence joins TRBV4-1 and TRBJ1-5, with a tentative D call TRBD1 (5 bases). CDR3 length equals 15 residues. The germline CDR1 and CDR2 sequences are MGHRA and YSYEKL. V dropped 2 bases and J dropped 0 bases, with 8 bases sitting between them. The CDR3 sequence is CASSQRTFSNQPQHF. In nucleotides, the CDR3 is TGCGCCAGCAGCCAAAGGACATTTAGCAATCAGCCCCAGCATTTT.

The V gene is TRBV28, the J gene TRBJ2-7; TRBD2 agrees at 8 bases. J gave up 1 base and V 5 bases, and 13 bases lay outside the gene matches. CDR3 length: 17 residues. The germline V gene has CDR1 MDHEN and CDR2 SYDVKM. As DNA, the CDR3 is TGTGCCAGCAGTCCCCGGCTTCTAAGCGGGAGTTCCTACGAGCAGTACTTC. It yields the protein CASSPRLLSGSSYEQYF.

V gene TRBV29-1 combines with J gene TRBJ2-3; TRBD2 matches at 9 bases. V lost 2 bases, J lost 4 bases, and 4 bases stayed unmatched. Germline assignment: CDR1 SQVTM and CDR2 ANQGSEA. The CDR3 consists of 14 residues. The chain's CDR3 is CSVERREGPDTQYF. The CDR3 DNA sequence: TGCAGCGTTGAAAGGCGGGAGGGCCCAGATACGCAGTATTTT.

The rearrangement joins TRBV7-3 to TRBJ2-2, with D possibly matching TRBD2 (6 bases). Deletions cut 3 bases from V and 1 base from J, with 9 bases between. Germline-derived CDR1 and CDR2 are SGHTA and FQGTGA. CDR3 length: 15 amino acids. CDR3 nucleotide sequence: TGTGCCAGCAGCTTGAACGGGGGGAACACCGGGGAGCTGTTTTTT. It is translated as CASSLNGGNTGELFF.

The CDR3 nucleotides read TGTGCCAGCAGCGCGTTCCGGGACAGGGGTTATAATGAGCAGTTCTTC. The encoded protein is CASSAFRDRGYNEQFF. V and J are TRBV5-6 and TRBJ2-1; TRBD1 aligns across 10 bases. The CDR3 is 16 residues long. V trimming: 4 bases; J trimming: 7 bases; junction bases outside the gene matches: 11. From germline, CDR1 is SGHDT and CDR2 YYEEEE. The complete variable domain, with remaining parts taken from reference TRBV5-6 and TRBJ2-1, reads DAGVTQSPTHLIKTRGQQVTLRCSPKSGHDTVSWYQQALGQGPQFIFQYYEEEERQRGNFPDRFSGHQFPNYSSELNVNALLLGDSALYLCASSAFRDRGYNEQFFGPGTRLTVL.

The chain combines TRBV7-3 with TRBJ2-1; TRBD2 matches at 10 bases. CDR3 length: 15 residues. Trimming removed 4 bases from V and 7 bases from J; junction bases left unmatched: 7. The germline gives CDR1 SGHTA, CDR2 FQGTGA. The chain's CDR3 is CASSSGTSALNEQFF. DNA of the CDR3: TGTGCCAGCAGCTCAGGGACTAGCGCACTTAATGAGCAGTTCTTC.

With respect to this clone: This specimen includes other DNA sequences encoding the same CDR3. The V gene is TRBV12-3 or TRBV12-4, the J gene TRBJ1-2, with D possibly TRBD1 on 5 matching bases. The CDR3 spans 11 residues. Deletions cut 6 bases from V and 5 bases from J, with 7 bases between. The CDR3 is CASSRQYGYTF. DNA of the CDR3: TGTGCCAGCAGCAGACAGTATGGCTACACCTTC.

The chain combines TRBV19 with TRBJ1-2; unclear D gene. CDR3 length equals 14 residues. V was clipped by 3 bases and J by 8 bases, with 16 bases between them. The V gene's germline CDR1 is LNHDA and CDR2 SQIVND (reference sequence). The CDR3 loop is CASSIPRRAYGYTF. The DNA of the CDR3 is TGTGCCAGTAGTATCCCCAGGCGAGCATACGGCTACACCTTC.

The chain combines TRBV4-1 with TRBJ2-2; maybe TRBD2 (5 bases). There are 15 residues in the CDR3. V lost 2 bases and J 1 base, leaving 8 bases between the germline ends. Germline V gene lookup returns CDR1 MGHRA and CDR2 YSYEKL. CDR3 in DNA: TGCGCCAGCAGCCAAACCGGGGTGAACACCGGGGAGCTGTTTTTT. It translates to CASSQTGVNTGELFF.

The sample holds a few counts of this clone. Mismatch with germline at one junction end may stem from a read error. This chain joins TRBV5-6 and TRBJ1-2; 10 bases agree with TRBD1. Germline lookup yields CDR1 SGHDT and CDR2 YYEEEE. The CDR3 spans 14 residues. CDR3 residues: CASSLGQGIYGYTF. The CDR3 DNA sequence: TGTGCCAGCAGTTTGGGACAGGGGATTTATGGCTACACCTTC.

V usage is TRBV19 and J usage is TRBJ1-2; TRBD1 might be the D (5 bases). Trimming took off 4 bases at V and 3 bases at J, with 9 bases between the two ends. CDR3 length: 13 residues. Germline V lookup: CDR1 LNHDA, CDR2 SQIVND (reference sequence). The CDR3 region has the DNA TGTGCCAGTAGTACGACAGTAGACTATGGCTACACCTTC. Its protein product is CASSTTVDYGYTF.

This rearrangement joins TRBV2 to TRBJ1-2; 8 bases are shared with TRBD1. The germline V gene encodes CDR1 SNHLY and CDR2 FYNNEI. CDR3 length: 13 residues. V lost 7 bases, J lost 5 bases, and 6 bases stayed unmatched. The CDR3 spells CASKRTGSYGYTF. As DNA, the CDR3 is TGTGCCAGCAAACGGACAGGGTCATATGGCTACACCTTC.

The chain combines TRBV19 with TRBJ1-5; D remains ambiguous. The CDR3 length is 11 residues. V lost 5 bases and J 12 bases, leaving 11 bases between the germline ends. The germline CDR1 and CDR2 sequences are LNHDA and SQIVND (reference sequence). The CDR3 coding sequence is TGTGCCAGTAGTCCCGGAGAGGTCCAGCATTTT. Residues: CASSPGEVQHF.

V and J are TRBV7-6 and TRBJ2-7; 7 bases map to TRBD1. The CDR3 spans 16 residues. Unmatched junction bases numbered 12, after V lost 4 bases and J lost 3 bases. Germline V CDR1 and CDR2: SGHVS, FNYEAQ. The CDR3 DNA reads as TGTGCCAGCAGCTCAATCACCGGGACAGAAAACTACGAGCAGTACTTC. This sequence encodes CASSSITGTENYEQYF.

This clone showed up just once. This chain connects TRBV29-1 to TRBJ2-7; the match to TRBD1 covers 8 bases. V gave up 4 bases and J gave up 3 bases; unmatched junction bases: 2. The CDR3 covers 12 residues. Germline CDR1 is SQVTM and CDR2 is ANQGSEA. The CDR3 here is CSVGQGLYEQYF. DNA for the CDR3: TGCAGCGTTGGACAGGGGCTCTACGAGCAGTACTTC.

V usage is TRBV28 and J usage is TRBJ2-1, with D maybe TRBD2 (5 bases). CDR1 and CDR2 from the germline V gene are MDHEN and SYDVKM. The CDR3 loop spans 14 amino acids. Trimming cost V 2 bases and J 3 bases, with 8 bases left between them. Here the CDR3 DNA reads TGTGCCAGCAGTTTACCGGGAATCTACAATGAGCAGTTCTTC. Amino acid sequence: CASSLPGIYNEQFF. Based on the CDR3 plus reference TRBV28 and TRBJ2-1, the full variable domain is DVKVTQSSRYLVKRTGEKVFLECVQDMDHENMFWYRQDPGLGLRLIYFSYDVKMKEKGDIPEGYSVSREKKERFSLILESASTNQTSMYLCASSLPGIYNEQFFGPGTRLTVL.

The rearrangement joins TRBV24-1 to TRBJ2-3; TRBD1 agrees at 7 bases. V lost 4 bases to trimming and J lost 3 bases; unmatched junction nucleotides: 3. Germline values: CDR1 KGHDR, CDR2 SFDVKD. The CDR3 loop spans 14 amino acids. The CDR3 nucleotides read TGTGCCACCAGTGACCGGGGACAGACAGATACGCAGTATTTT. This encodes CATSDRGQTDTQYF.

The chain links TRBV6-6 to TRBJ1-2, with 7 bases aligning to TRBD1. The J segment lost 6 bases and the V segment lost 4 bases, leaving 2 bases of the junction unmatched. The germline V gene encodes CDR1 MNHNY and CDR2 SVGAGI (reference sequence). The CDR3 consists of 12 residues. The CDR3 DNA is TGTGCCAGCAGTTTACAGGGGAATGGCTACACCTTC. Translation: CASSLQGNGYTF.

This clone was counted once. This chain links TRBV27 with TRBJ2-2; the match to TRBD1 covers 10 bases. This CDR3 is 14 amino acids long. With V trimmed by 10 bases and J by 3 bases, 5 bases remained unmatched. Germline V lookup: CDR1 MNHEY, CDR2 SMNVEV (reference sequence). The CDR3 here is CATRQGAYTGELFF. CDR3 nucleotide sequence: TGTGCCACCCGACAGGGGGCGTACACCGGGGAGCTGTTTTTT.